The 13 T cell receptor beta chains presented below share a single source sample, sequenced in a study of T cells after yellow fever vaccination. TCRdb re-called the 5' RACE reads with MiXCR, one entry per CDR3 protein. The sample holds 230,000 or so distinct CDR3 sequences, roughly 4% seen once. The sample here was PBMCs, taken 15 days after the yellow fever booster vaccination. These receptors all stem from a man in his late teens or twenties who received the YFV17D yellow fever vaccine.

This clonotype was counted at least ten times. The chain uses TRBV6-1 and TRBJ2-1; tentatively, D is TRBD2 (7 bases). CDR3 length: 15 amino acids. With 6 bases removed from V and 1 base from J, the gap between germline ends came to 13 bases. Germline values: CDR1 MNHNS, CDR2 SASEGT. The CDR3 DNA reads as TGTGCCAGCAGGGAGGGGGGGGCTTCCTACAATGAGCAGTTCTTC. It encodes CASREGGASYNEQFF.

This clonotype was recorded many times. V usage is TRBV24-1 and J usage is TRBJ2-3, with 10 bases that match TRBD2. V lost 5 bases to trimming and J lost 6 bases; unmatched junction nucleotides: 7. Per germline, CDR1 KGHDR and CDR2 SFDVKD. The CDR3 spans 15 residues. CDR3 DNA: TGTGCCACCAGTGTTGAGCGGGGGGGCCAGGATACGCAGTATTTT. Translation: CATSVERGGQDTQYF.

The sample holds many counts of this clonotype. The genes are TRBV6-5 and TRBJ2-3; D remains unclear. This CDR3 has 13 amino acids. V shed 2 bases and J shed 9 bases, with 12 bases lying between them. Germline CDR1 reads MNHEY; CDR2 reads SVGAGI. The CDR3 loop is CASSYEAGSTQYF. In DNA, the CDR3 is TGTGCCAGCAGTTACGAAGCAGGTAGCACGCAGTATTTT.

This clonotype was picked up a small number of times. The chain recombines TRBV7-2 with TRBJ2-5, with 10 bases lining up with TRBD2. Germline CDR1 and CDR2: SGHTA and FQGNSA. J was trimmed by 5 bases and V by 5 bases; bases with no gene match: 11. This CDR3 spans 16 amino acids. CDR3 residues: CASSGHRSGGAETQYF. The CDR3 DNA sequence: TGTGCCAGCAGCGGCCACAGGAGCGGGGGGGCGGAGACCCAGTACTTC.

This clonotype was seen ten or more times. The chain has TRBV18 and TRBJ2-7; D is possibly TRBD2 (5 bases). V lost 3 bases to trimming and J lost 2 bases, with 8 bases between them. The germline V gene has CDR1 KGHSH and CDR2 LQKENI. CDR3 size: 13 residues. The CDR3 protein is CASSPDGTYEQYV. CDR3 nucleotides: TGTGCCAGCTCACCGGACGGGACCTACGAGCAGTACGTC.

This clonotype has a count of ten or more. V is TRBV6-2 or TRBV6-3 and J is TRBJ1-5, with no clear D. The CDR3 totals 13 residues. The V and J ends lost 2 bases and 9 bases respectively, with 11 bases between them. In germline, CDR1 is MNHEY, CDR2 SVGEGT. The CDR3 sequence: CASSYRLDWPQHF. CDR3 coding DNA: TGTGCCAGCAGTTACCGGCTGGATTGGCCCCAGCATTTT.

This clonotype occurred many times. The chain employs TRBV20-1 and TRBJ2-7; TRBD1 matches 7 bases. This CDR3 is 12 amino acids long. Germline CDR1 reads DFQATT; CDR2 reads SNEGSKA (reference sequence). The junction had 5 bases not matched to a gene; V was cut back by 8 bases and J by 1 base. The CDR3 DNA is TGCAGTACCCGGGACAGATCCTACGAGCAGTACTTC. Translating it yields CSTRDRSYEQYF.

Worth noting for this clonotype: One end of the junction is discordant with germline, which a read error may explain. The chain recombines TRBV20-1 with TRBJ2-5, with D possibly being TRBD2 (5 bases). This CDR3 contains 11 residues. Germline CDR1 is DFQATT and CDR2 is SNEGSKA (reference sequence). CDR3 protein: CSGRDWETKYF. The CDR3 DNA sequence: TGCAGTGGTAGAGATTGGGAGACCAAGTACTTC.

This clonotype appeared many times. This rearrangement joins TRBV6-6 to TRBJ1-4; D perhaps matches TRBD1 (5 bases). Germline V gene data show CDR1 as MNHNY and CDR2 as SVGAGI (reference sequence). This CDR3 contains 15 residues. The V end was cut by 6 bases, the J end by 0 bases, with 11 bases between. In DNA, the CDR3 is TGTGCCAGCAGAGGGACGGTGGCAACTAATGAAAAACTGTTTTTT. This sequence encodes CASRGTVATNEKLFF.

This clonotype came up many times. The chain links TRBV7-2 to TRBJ2-7, with unresolved D. Germline CDR1 and CDR2: SGHTA and FQGNSA. V lost 1 base, J lost 3 bases, and 7 bases lay in between. This CDR3 has 13 amino acids. The CDR3: CASSLGRSYEQYV. The DNA for the CDR3 is TGTGCCAGCAGCTTAGGGCGCAGCTACGAGCAGTACGTC.

The chain recombines TRBV4-2 with TRBJ1-5; D uncertain. V lost 1 base and J lost 2, with 15 bases in between. The germline V gene encodes CDR1 LGHNA and CDR2 YNFKEQ. The CDR3 loop spans 17 amino acids. The chain's CDR3 is CASSQGVKVSGNQPQHF. The CDR3 coding sequence is TGTGCCAGCAGCCAAGGGGTAAAGGTATCAGGCAATCAGCCCCAGCATTTT.

This clonotype was recorded a few times. The V gene is TRBV6-6, the J gene TRBJ2-1; the D is unclear. V lost 6 bases and J 5 bases, leaving 8 bases between the germline ends. The CDR3 extends over 12 amino acids. Germline lookup yields CDR1 MNHNY and CDR2 SVGAGI (reference sequence). The CDR3: CASSHPNNEQFF. CDR3 nucleotide sequence: TGTGCCAGCAGCCACCCCAACAATGAGCAGTTCTTC.

This clonotype was found many times. This chain connects TRBV20-1 to TRBJ2-1; TRBD2 matches 8 bases. The germline CDR1 and CDR2 sequences are DFQATT and SNEGSKA (reference sequence). The CDR3 totals 14 residues. The ends lost 0 bases at V and 7 bases at J; junction bases unmatched: 5. The CDR3 loop is CSAREARGVNEQFF. The CDR3 DNA reads as TGCAGTGCTAGAGAGGCGCGGGGGGTGAATGAGCAGTTCTTC.